The 14 T cell receptor beta chains below all came from one sample that was sequenced in a study of CD8+ T cells in alopecia areata. Treatment meaning: oral pan-JAK inhibitor, 5-10 mg twice daily. In each case, RNA was isolated and then reverse transcribed into cDNA as the sequencing template. Sequencing was performed with immunoSEQ multiplex PCR; in TCRdb, only in-frame clones are kept and a portion is missing. The sample has roughly 110,000 clones, around 84% seen once; the top ten hold around 25%. The sample consisted of CD8+ T cells sorted from blood, taken at week 24, from a patient treated with tofacitinib. These receptors were collected from a human donor with alopecia areata.

V and J are TRBV7-9 and TRBJ2-7, with D unclear. There are 11 residues in the CDR3. V gave up 3 bases and J gave up 6 bases, with 6 bases separating them. The V gene's germline CDR1 is SEHNR and CDR2 FQNEAQ (reference sequence). The CDR3 DNA sequence: TGTGCCAGCAGCTTTGGTTCCGAGCAGTACTTC. Its protein product is CASSFGSEQYF.

The chain uses TRBV7-9 and TRBJ2-1, with a possible D match to TRBD2 (5 bases). This CDR3 is built from 14 residues. Between the trimmed V and J ends, which lost 2 bases and 7 bases, there was a span of 12 bases. Germline CDR1 is SEHNR and CDR2 is FQNEAQ (reference sequence). CDR3 nucleotide sequence: TGTGCCAGCAGCTTACCCGGGGTTCGAAATGAGCAGTTCTTC. Translation: CASSLPGVRNEQFF.

This chain uses TRBV29-1 with TRBJ2-7, with a tentative D call TRBD2 (6 bases). Germline V gene data show CDR1 as SQVTM and CDR2 as ANQGSEA. Trimming took 6 bases from V and 2 from J, leaving 14 bases between them. This CDR3 is 13 amino acids long. The CDR3 sequence: CSVPGTPTYEQYF. CDR3 in DNA: TGCAGCGTCCCCGGGACTCCGACCTACGAGCAGTACTTC.

The chain uses TRBV7-2 and TRBJ2-7; no definite D call. Between the trimmed V and J ends, which lost 5 bases and 3 bases, there was a span of 14 bases. The CDR3 runs to 14 residues. Germline lookup yields CDR1 SGHTA and CDR2 FQGNSA. The CDR3, as DNA: TGTGCCAGCAGCCCCTTGCAATGGGGCTACGAGCAGTACTTC. This translates into CASSPLQWGYEQYF.

The rearrangement uses TRBV2 and TRBJ2-2, with 8 bases fitting TRBD2. The junction had 7 bases not matched to a gene; V was cut back by 5 bases and J by 5 bases. The CDR3 consists of 15 residues. Germline CDR1 reads SNHLY; CDR2 reads FYNNEI. The CDR3 spells CASSMRGALTGELFF. CDR3 bases: TGTGCCAGCAGTATGCGGGGGGCCCTGACCGGGGAGCTGTTTTTT.

CDR3 nucleotide sequence: TGTGCCAGCAGCTCGACCGGGGCGGGGGCCGGAGATACGCAGTATTTT. Its translation: CASSSTGAGAGDTQYF. The chain carries TRBV5-6 and TRBJ2-3; the D gene is possibly TRBD2 (7 bases). Germline V gene lookup returns CDR1 SGHDT and CDR2 YYEEEE. The CDR3 loop spans 16 amino acids. V lost 3 bases, J lost 5 bases, and 19 bases lay in between.

Written as DNA, the CDR3 is TGTGCCAGCAGCTTAAACAGGGTCTCTGGGGCCAACGTCCTGACTTTC. Amino acid sequence: CASSLNRVSGANVLTF. The gene calls are TRBV7-2 and TRBJ2-6; TRBD1 is a possible D gene (6 bases). V was cut by 2 bases and J by 0 bases, with 8 bases left in between. This CDR3 spans 16 amino acids. The germline V gene has CDR1 SGHTA and CDR2 FQGNSA.

V is TRBV2 and J is TRBJ2-7, with D perhaps given as TRBD1 or TRBD2 (5 bases each). V dropped 4 bases and J dropped 11 bases, with 21 bases sitting between them. Germline V lookup: CDR1 SNHLY, CDR2 FYNNEI. The CDR3 has 14 amino acids. The CDR3 reads CASSVREAGTRKYF. In DNA form, the CDR3 reads TGTGCCAGCAGTGTTAGGGAAGCCGGGACCCGTAAGTACTTC.

The gene calls are TRBV6-1 and TRBJ1-1; D not certain. The germline V and J ends were trimmed by 9 bases and 1 base, with 12 bases remaining between them. The CDR3 consists of 13 residues. The germline gives CDR1 MNHNS, CDR2 SASEGT. CDR3 nucleotides: TGTGCCAGTAATCTAATGGAGAACACTGAAGCTTTCTTT. Encoded protein: CASNLMENTEAFF.

The chain carries TRBV4-1 and TRBJ1-4; D remains ambiguous. V was clipped by 0 bases and J by 3 bases, with 11 bases between them. CDR3 size: 16 residues. Looked up from germline, CDR1 is MGHRA and CDR2 is YSYEKL. This chain's CDR3 is CASSQELGEANEKLFF. DNA for the CDR3: TGCGCCAGCAGCCAAGAGTTGGGTGAGGCTAATGAAAAACTGTTTTTT.

This chain links TRBV2 with TRBJ1-5, with TRBD1 matching over 10 bases. V dropped 3 bases and J dropped 7; count of bases not matched to a gene: 9. The CDR3 loop spans 16 amino acids. Germline lookup yields CDR1 SNHLY and CDR2 FYNNEI. The CDR3 loop reads CASSDPGQGYRQPQHF. For the CDR3, the DNA is TGTGCCAGCAGTGACCCGGGACAGGGGTATCGACAGCCCCAGCATTTT.

The V gene is TRBV9, the J gene TRBJ2-7; 8 bases line up with TRBD1. This CDR3 is 14 amino acids long. The V gene end was trimmed by 5 bases and the J gene end by 0 bases; junction bases not matched to a gene: 4. Per the germline V gene, CDR1 is SGDLS and CDR2 is YYNGEE. CDR3 sequence reads: CASRPGQGSYEQYF. DNA for the CDR3: TGTGCCAGCAGACCCGGACAGGGCTCCTACGAGCAGTACTTC.

The J gene is TRBJ2-1, the V gene TRBV12-5, with D perhaps TRBD1 (6 bases). The CDR3 runs to 16 residues. Germline-derived CDR1 and CDR2 are LGHNT and FRNRAP. V was pared by 5 bases and J by 7 bases, with 21 bases between. The CDR3 DNA sequence: TGTGCTAGTGGTACCCCGACAGGTCGTAGACCGAATGAGCAGTTCTTC. Protein product: CASGTPTGRRPNEQFF.

The V call is TRBV7-2, the J call TRBJ2-5; unclear D gene. In germline, CDR1 is SGHTA, CDR2 FQGNSA. This CDR3 has 11 residues. V lost 1 base to trimming and J lost 4 bases, with 1 base between them. The CDR3 region is CASSLVETQYF. CDR3 in DNA: TGTGCCAGCAGCTTAGTAGAGACCCAGTACTTC.